Each of the 13 T cell receptor beta chains below was sequenced from the same sample in a study of blood T cell repertoires in COVID-19. The table came from immunoSEQ multiplex PCR; TCRdb's copy has only in-frame clones and leaves some out. Of roughly 65,000 clones detected, 90% appear once; the ten largest clones hold around 1.3%. Sequencing used peripheral blood. All receptors derive from a man in his 60s with acute or convalescent COVID-19.

The rearrangement uses TRBV29-1 and TRBJ1-2, with D hard to call. V was trimmed by 3 bases and J by 6 bases, leaving 8 bases between them. This CDR3 spans 11 amino acids. The germline V gene has CDR1 SQVTM and CDR2 ANQGSEA. CDR3 in DNA: TGCAGCGTTGAGAGGGATAATGGCTACACCTTC. The encoded protein is CSVERDNGYTF.

The chain joins TRBV5-1 to TRBJ2-3; 8 bases are shared with TRBD2. The CDR3 has 18 amino acids. V lost 4 bases to trimming and J lost 1 base; unmatched junction nucleotides: 14. Germline V lookup: CDR1 SGHRS, CDR2 YFSETQ. The CDR3 nucleotides read TGCGCCAGCAGCCGAGCGGGGGCCGGGGGAGTTGGCACAGATACGCAGTATTTT. Its protein product is CASSRAGAGGVGTDTQYF.

This sequence joins TRBV5-1 and TRBJ2-3, with 9 nucleotides matching TRBD1. CDR1 and CDR2 (germline): SGHRS, YFSETQ. The CDR3 loop spans 15 amino acids. Trimming cost V 4 bases and J 7 bases; bases outside gene matches: 10. Here the CDR3 DNA reads TGCGCCAGCAGCCACAGGGGGCCCGTGAGGAATACGCAGTATTTT. Translated, it gives CASSHRGPVRNTQYF.

The gene calls are TRBV12-3 or TRBV12-4 and TRBJ1-3; D unresolved. CDR3 length: 12 residues. V was trimmed by 5 bases and J by 4 bases, leaving 6 bases between them. The CDR3 nucleotides read TGTGCCAGCAGTCTTACAGGAAACACCATATATTTT. It codes for CASSLTGNTIYF.

This clone has only one observation. The rearrangement uses TRBV5-1 and TRBJ1-4; D is uncertain. V lost 0 bases and J lost 8, with 11 bases in between. CDR1 is SGHRS and CDR2 is YFSETQ in the germline V gene. The CDR3 consists of 14 residues. CDR3 nucleotide sequence: TGCGCCAGCAGCTTGGGTGGGGAGAGCGAAAAACTGTTTTTT. Translation: CASSLGGESEKLFF.

This rearrangement joins TRBV3-1 (or the pseudogene TRBV3-2) to TRBJ2-3; 7 positions match TRBD2. Unmatched junction bases numbered 8, after V lost 2 bases and J lost 0 bases. Per germline, CDR1 LGHDT and CDR2 YNNKEL (reference sequence). The CDR3 runs 17 residues. In DNA form, the CDR3 reads TGTGCCAGCAGCCAACCCACCCGACTAGCTAGCACAGATACGCAGTATTTT. Translated: CASSQPTRLASTDTQYF.

The chain carries TRBV2 and TRBJ1-5, with D possibly being TRBD1 (5 bases). V was trimmed by 3 bases and J by 9 bases, leaving 12 bases between them. The CDR3 runs to 13 residues. CDR1 is SNHLY and CDR2 is FYNNEI in the germline V gene. CDR3 sequence (DNA): TGTGCCAGCAGTGACCGGGGGTCAGGGCCCCAGCATTTT. It is translated as CASSDRGSGPQHF.

V is TRBV29-1 and J is TRBJ1-1; 8 positions agree with TRBD1. Per germline, CDR1 SQVTM and CDR2 ANQGSEA. The CDR3 runs to 16 residues. With 4 bases clipped from V and 4 bases from J, the junction kept 14 bases outside the gene matches. CDR3 loop: CSVVARTGLLSTEAFF. CDR3 DNA sequence: TGCAGCGTTGTAGCTCGGACAGGGCTTTTGAGCACTGAAGCTTTCTTT.

About this clone itself: Because it lacks the conserved phenylalanine or tryptophan at the end, this CDR3 is likely a read error. The V call is TRBV5-1, the J call TRBJ1-6; D unclear. In germline, CDR1 is SGHRS, CDR2 YFSETQ. Trimming stripped 1 base from V and 7 bases from J, with 9 bases between. This CDR3 is 14 amino acids long. The CDR3 protein is CASSLRGRNSPLHL. The CDR3 coding sequence is TGCGCCAGCAGCTTGCGAGGCCGGAATTCACCCCTCCACCTT.

This chain uses TRBV3-1 (or the pseudogene TRBV3-2) with TRBJ1-4; 7 bases match TRBD1. Trimming at V came to 4 bases and at J to 0 bases, leaving 11 bases not matched to a gene. The CDR3 extends over 18 amino acids. Germline V gives CDR1 LGHDT, CDR2 YNNKEL (reference sequence). The CDR3 DNA is TGTGCCAGCAGCCCCTACAGGGGAGCAAGTGCAACTAATGAAAAACTGTTTTTT. This translates into CASSPYRGASATNEKLFF.

V is TRBV9 and J is TRBJ2-5; a weak D match, TRBD1 (5 bases). CDR3 length: 15 amino acids. V shed 4 bases and J shed 5 bases, with 18 bases lying between them. CDR1 SGDLS and CDR2 YYNGEE come from the germline V gene. The CDR3 coding sequence is TGTGCCAGCAGCTCCGGACAAGCCTTTTGGGAGACCCAGTACTTC. Translation: CASSSGQAFWETQYF.

This sequence joins TRBV6-1 and TRBJ1-2; no clear D gene. The CDR3 runs 13 residues. Trimming removed 2 bases from V and 5 bases from J, with 9 bases in between. Germline V gives CDR1 MNHNS, CDR2 SASEGT. CDR3 sequence (DNA): TGTGCCAGCAGTGAACACAGTCAGTATGGCTACACCTTC. Its protein product is CASSEHSQYGYTF.

This clone came up once. V and J are TRBV6-5 and TRBJ1-6, with 9 bases lining up with TRBD1. Trimming at V came to 10 bases and at J to 6 bases, leaving 10 bases not matched to a gene. The CDR3 spans 15 residues. Germline CDR1 and CDR2: MNHEY and SVGAGI. The CDR3 sequence is CATLAGTGPNSPLHF. The DNA of the CDR3 is TGTGCCACCTTAGCCGGGACAGGGCCTAATTCACCCCTCCACTTT.